This paragraph reports one T cell receptor (beta chain). Its target is unknown. CD45RO-negative CD8 cells positively selected for CCR7 made up the naive population, which excluded terminally differentiated effector memory CD45RA+ cells. The data originate from a study of shared clonotypes between healthy human individuals. Overall study findings and caveats: Sorted-subset samples were not fully sequenced, rarefaction indicated.

This CDR3 has 16 residues. Germline lookup yields CDR1 SGHDN and CDR2 FVKESK. Trimming cost V 3 bases and J 1 base, with 16 bases left between them. Assay runs were performed at deep level. Each sorted subset replicate got 200 ng genomic DNA, 25,000 to 35,000 genomes. Sequencing used immunoSEQ multiplex PCR; TCRdb keeps in-frame clones, though not all of them. This sample has about 580,000 clones, with 95% to 98% found just once. V and J are TRBV14 and TRBJ2-7; D remains unclear. The sequencing sample was made of naive CD8+ T cells sorted from blood. The sequence was obtained from a man aged 25-45 years in good health. The CDR3 nucleotides are TGTGCCAGCAGCCACATCTTAGGACGGTCATCCTACGAGCAGTACTTC. Translated: CASSHILGRSSYEQYF.